The clone carrying this T cell receptor (beta chain) occurred a few times. What it binds is unknown. This entry is derived from a study of vaccination effects on CD4 cells after COVID-19. With 5 bases clipped from V and 6 bases from J, the junction kept 8 bases outside the gene matches. This CDR3 is 14 amino acids long. Germline V CDR1 and CDR2: SEHNR, FQNEAQ (reference sequence). Assay used: immunoSEQ multiplex PCR; TCRdb lists only in-frame clones, some missing. The repertoire holds more than 35,000 clones, with 55% to 80% as singletons. An approximately ten-day culture period preceded the isolation of CD4+ T cells.

V is TRBV7-9 and J is TRBJ1-2; TRBD1 aligns across 8 bases. The sample consisted of CD4+ T cells from PBMCs cultured without peptide, taken before COVID-19 vaccination. This sequence originates from a human donor who received a COVID-19 vaccine. The CDR3 loop is CASSPTGGSDGYTF. For the CDR3, the DNA is TGTGCCAGCAGCCCCACAGGGGGGTCTGATGGCTACACCTTC.